The 21 T cell receptor beta chains given below trace back to one sample, sequenced in a study of T cells in Graves' hyperthyroidism and ophthalmopathy. Amplification yielded TCR beta CDR3 regions, with RNA transcripts as the source. HTBI primers were the set used in a first-round RT-PCR of the TCR CDR3. TCRdb recomputed calls from the multiplex PCR reads with MiXCR, one row per CDR3 protein. The data contain about 300,000 distinct CDR3 sequences, about 15% of them singletons. Sequences were obtained from blood. These receptor sequences come from a man aged 30 to 39 with Graves' hyperthyroidism.

This clonotype was found many times. The chain is built from TRBV2 and TRBJ2-3; D not certain. The CDR3 extends over 12 amino acids. Germline values: CDR1 SNHLY, CDR2 FYNNEI. The V and J ends lost 5 bases and 10 bases respectively, with 13 bases between them. This chain's CDR3 is CASSQNEVAQYF. As DNA, the CDR3 is TGTGCCAGCAGTCAGAACGAGGTTGCGCAGTATTTT.

This clonotype was observed at least ten times. CDR3 sequence reads: CASRVGNTEAFF. The CDR3 DNA sequence: TGTGCCAGCAGGGTGGGGAACACTGAAGCTTTCTTT. The chain recombines TRBV3-1 with TRBJ1-1; unclear D gene. V gave up 6 bases and J gave up 1 base, with 6 bases separating them. The CDR3 consists of 12 residues. Per the germline V gene, CDR1 is LGHDT and CDR2 is YNNKEL (reference sequence).

This clonotype was seen a few times. V and J are TRBV27 and TRBJ2-1; TRBD2 agrees at 8 bases. The CDR3 extends over 14 amino acids. The germline V gene has CDR1 MNHEY and CDR2 SMNVEV (reference sequence). Unmatched junction bases numbered 9, after V lost 2 bases and J lost 12 bases. CDR3 protein: CASSLQGTSLRQFF. As DNA, the CDR3 is TGTGCCAGCAGTTTACAGGGGACTAGTTTAAGGCAGTTCTTC.

This clonotype was detected ten times or more. The rearrangement uses TRBV2 and TRBJ2-2; a weak D match, TRBD1 (5 bases). CDR3 length: 11 residues. Trimming removed 4 bases from V and 10 bases from J, with 7 bases in between. Germline V gene lookup returns CDR1 SNHLY and CDR2 FYNNEI. DNA for the CDR3: TGTGCCAGCAGTGGACAGCTGGAGCTGTTTTTT. It yields the protein CASSGQLELFF.

This clonotype showed up just a few times. The genes are TRBV10-3 and TRBJ2-3, with D hard to call. The CDR3 length is 12 residues. CDR1 and CDR2 from the germline V gene are ENHRY and SYGVKD. V dropped 0 bases and J dropped 6 bases, with 4 bases sitting between them. The CDR3 region is CAISESWDTQYF. The CDR3 bases are TGTGCCATCAGTGAGTCCTGGGATACGCAGTATTTT.

This clonotype was found a few times. The J gene is TRBJ1-6, the V gene TRBV12-3 or TRBV12-4, with D possibly being TRBD1 (6 bases). The CDR3 has 13 amino acids. Between the trimmed V and J ends, which lost 7 bases and 7 bases, there was a span of 11 bases. The CDR3 reads CASKTGRNSPLHF. The CDR3 DNA reads as TGTGCCAGCAAAACAGGGAGAAATTCACCCCTCCACTTT.

The chain couples TRBV18 to TRBJ2-4, with a weak D call TRBD2 (5 bases). CDR1 KGHSH and CDR2 LQKENI come from the germline V gene. V was shortened by 8 bases and J by 8 bases, with 16 bases between the two germline ends. This CDR3 is 13 amino acids long. CDR3 residues: CASTRDQEDIQYF. The CDR3, as DNA: TGTGCCAGCACCAGAGACCAGGAGGACATTCAGTACTTC.

The table lists this clonotype with a few counts. The junction and the germline gene differ at one end; a read error may be behind it. The chain has TRBV11-3 and TRBJ2-1; the D gene is possibly TRBD1 (7 bases). Germline CDR1 is SGHNT and CDR2 is YENEEA. CDR3 length equals 12 residues. CDR3 in DNA: TGCGCCAGCAGCTCAGGGGGGTCTGAGCAGTTCTTC. Protein sequence: CASSSGGSEQFF.

The chain is built from TRBV30 and TRBJ2-1; D is unclear. Per the germline V gene, CDR1 is GTSNPN and CDR2 is SVGIG (reference sequence). V gave up 2 bases and J gave up 6 bases, with 14 bases separating them. The CDR3 is 14 residues long. CDR3 loop: CAWSRLSSANEQFF. The CDR3 coding sequence is TGTGCCTGGAGTCGGTTAAGCTCCGCCAATGAGCAGTTCTTC.

This clonotype appeared many times. The gene calls are TRBV12-3 or TRBV12-4 and TRBJ1-2; no firm D call. V lost 0 bases, J lost 6 bases, and 8 bases lay in between. There are 13 residues in the CDR3. CDR3 loop: CASSLATGNGYTF. Written as DNA, the CDR3 is TGTGCCAGCAGTTTAGCGACGGGGAATGGCTACACCTTC.

The chain recombines TRBV19 with TRBJ1-4; 7 bases map to TRBD1. CDR1 and CDR2 (germline): LNHDA, SQIVND (reference sequence). V trimming: 6 bases; J trimming: 5 bases; junction bases outside the gene matches: 6. This CDR3 contains 14 residues. The CDR3 region has the DNA TGTGCCAGTAGCGACAGGGCGGAGAATGAAAAACTGTTTTTT. Its protein product is CASSDRAENEKLFF.

This clonotype was counted many times. The J gene is TRBJ1-1, the V gene TRBV7-6; D not resolved. Germline V gene lookup returns CDR1 SGHVS and CDR2 FNYEAQ. This CDR3 contains 15 residues. V gave up 1 base and J gave up 2 bases, with 11 bases separating them. CDR3 DNA: TGTGCCAGCAGCTTAGAAATAGGCCGAAACACTGAAGCTTTCTTT. As protein: CASSLEIGRNTEAFF.

This clonotype was observed at least ten times. The rearrangement joins TRBV15 to TRBJ1-1; 7 nucleotides agree with TRBD1. The germline gives CDR1 LNHNV, CDR2 YYDKDF (reference sequence). The CDR3 consists of 20 residues. Trimming took 2 bases from V and 0 from J; bases not matched to a gene: 18. The CDR3 nucleotides read TGTGCCACCAGCAGACACACGCCTCTCCGGGACAGAACATTGAACACTGAAGCTTTCTTT. Translated, it gives CATSRHTPLRDRTLNTEAFF.

The sample holds many counts of this clonotype. This chain uses TRBV20-1 with TRBJ2-7; D is uncertain. Trimming cost V 1 base and J 0 bases, with 13 bases left between them. There are 15 residues in the CDR3. Germline CDR1 DFQATT, CDR2 SNEGSKA (reference sequence). For the CDR3, the DNA is TGCAGTGCTAGAGCCCCGATAGTTGGCTCCTACGAGCAGTACTTC. Translation: CSARAPIVGSYEQYF.

This clonotype was detected only once. The V gene is TRBV20-1, the J gene TRBJ2-2; TRBD2 agrees at 12 bases. Trimming removed 5 bases from V and 4 bases from J; junction bases left unmatched: 11. Germline V CDR1 and CDR2: DFQATT, SNEGSKA (reference sequence). This CDR3 has 17 residues. CDR3 DNA: TGCAGTGCTGGTTCGGCACTAGCGGGAGGAGTCACCGGGGAGCTGTTTTTT. Encoded protein: CSAGSALAGGVTGELFF.

This chain joins TRBV10-3 and TRBJ2-2; 12 bases fit TRBD2. CDR3 length: 17 residues. The germline V gene has CDR1 ENHRY and CDR2 SYGVKD. Germline trimming cut 0 bases from V and 5 bases from J; bases unmatched to any gene: 4. CDR3 loop: CAISESVTSGRTGELFF. CDR3 DNA: TGTGCCATCAGTGAGTCCGTGACTAGCGGGAGAACCGGGGAGCTGTTTTTT.

This clonotype was counted at least ten times. This chain uses TRBV28 with TRBJ2-1; 7 bases agree with TRBD2. Germline V gene data show CDR1 as MDHEN and CDR2 as SYDVKM. The CDR3 totals 14 residues. V shed 4 bases and J 5 bases; nucleotides not matched to a gene: 5. CDR3 sequence (DNA): TGTGCCAGCAGTTCCGGGACTAACGACAATGAGCAGTTCTTC. It yields the protein CASSSGTNDNEQFF.

This clonotype appeared many times. The V gene is TRBV20-1, the J gene TRBJ1-2, with D hard to call. This CDR3 is built from 13 residues. The germline V gene has CDR1 DFQATT and CDR2 SNEGSKA (reference sequence). V gave up 3 bases and J gave up 4 bases, with 12 bases separating them. CDR3: CSARRNHFYGYTF. CDR3 nucleotides: TGCAGTGCTAGGCGCAACCATTTCTATGGCTACACCTTC.

This clonotype was counted between two and nine times. V gene TRBV20-1 combines with J gene TRBJ2-5; D unresolved. CDR1 DFQATT and CDR2 SNEGSKA come from the germline V gene (reference sequence). The CDR3 consists of 13 residues. V shed 3 bases and J shed 7 bases, with 15 bases lying between them. This chain's CDR3 is CSASEDRMGTQYF. The CDR3 nucleotides read TGCAGTGCTAGCGAGGATCGCATGGGGACCCAGTACTTC.

This clonotype was seen many times. The chain has TRBV20-1 and TRBJ1-1, with D hard to call. This CDR3 region has 11 residues. V shed 4 bases and J shed 0 bases, with 3 bases lying between them. The germline gives CDR1 DFQATT, CDR2 SNEGSKA (reference sequence). The chain's CDR3 is CSAKMNTEAFF. The CDR3 nucleotides read TGCAGTGCTAAAATGAACACTGAAGCTTTCTTT.

This sequence joins TRBV7-9 and TRBJ2-2; 7 bases map to TRBD1. Germline loops: CDR1 SEHNR, CDR2 FQNEAQ (reference sequence). CDR3 length equals 14 residues. Trimming took 5 bases from V and 4 from J; bases not matched to a gene: 4. The CDR3 region is CASSPSGGTGELFF. CDR3 nucleotide sequence: TGTGCCAGCAGCCCATCAGGGGGCACCGGGGAGCTGTTTTTT.